This TCR beta chain was obtained from a study of cytomegalovirus exposure and HLA in healthy donors. Whole-study findings and limits: In a later analysis, HLA-associated TCR beta chains were more clonally expanded than equally common others. The dataset shows that most TCR sequences were rare, while some public TCRs occurred in many donors. It has been reported that TCR beta sequences accurately predicted the HLA-A and HLA-B alleles of most subjects.

The PCR used 60 Vbeta and 13 Jbeta primers. Only in-frame clones appear in the TCRdb table, and some are missing; sequencing was by immunoSEQ multiplex PCR. There are 80,000 to 95,000 clones in the sample; around 64% occur only once, and about 2.3% lies in the top ten. This clone was counted between two and nine times. The antigen is not known. Germline V gene lookup returns CDR1 LGHNA and CDR2 YSLEER. The CDR3 has 15 residues. The V segment lost 5 bases and the J segment 4 bases; nucleotides outside the gene matches: 8. This receptor was taken from a human donor in good health. J is TRBJ2-3 and V is TRBV4-3, with 8 bases identical to TRBD2. Sequencing was performed on PBMCs. The CDR3 bases are TGCGCCAGCAGCAGTCTGCGGGGGGCTTCAGATACGCAGTATTTT. It encodes CASSSLRGASDTQYF.